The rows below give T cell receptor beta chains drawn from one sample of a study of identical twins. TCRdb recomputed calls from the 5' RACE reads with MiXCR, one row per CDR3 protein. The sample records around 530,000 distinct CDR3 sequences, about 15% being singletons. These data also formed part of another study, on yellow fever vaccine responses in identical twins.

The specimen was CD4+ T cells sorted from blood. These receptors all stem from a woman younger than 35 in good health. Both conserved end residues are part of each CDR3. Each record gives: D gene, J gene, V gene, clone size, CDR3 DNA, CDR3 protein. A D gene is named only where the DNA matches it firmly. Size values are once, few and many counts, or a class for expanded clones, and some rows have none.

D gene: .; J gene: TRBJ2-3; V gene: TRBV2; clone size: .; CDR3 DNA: TGTGCCAGCAGTGAATTGAGCACAGATACGCAGTATTTT; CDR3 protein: CASSELSTDTQYF
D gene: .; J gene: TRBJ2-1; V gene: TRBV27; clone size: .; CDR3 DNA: TGTGCCAGCCGCTCTAGGCAGGGAGAACGCTACAATGAGCAGTTCTTC; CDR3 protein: CASRSRQGERYNEQFF
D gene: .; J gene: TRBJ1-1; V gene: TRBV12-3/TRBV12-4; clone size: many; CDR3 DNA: TGTGCCAGCAGTTTTTCGCTGAACACTGAAGCTTTCTTT; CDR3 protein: CASSFSLNTEAFF
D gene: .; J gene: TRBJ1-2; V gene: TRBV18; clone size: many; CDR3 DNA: TGTGCCAGCTCACCACCGGGGAACTATGGCTACACCTTC; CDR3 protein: CASSPPGNYGYTF
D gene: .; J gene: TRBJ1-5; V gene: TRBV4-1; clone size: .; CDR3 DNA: TGCGCCAGCAGCGAGATCAATAGCAATCAGCCCCAGCATTTT; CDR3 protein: CASSEINSNQPQHF
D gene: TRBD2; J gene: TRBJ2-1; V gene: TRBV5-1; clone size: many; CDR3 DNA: TGCGCCAGCAGCCCGAGCGGGAGGACCTTCAATGAGCAGTTCTTC; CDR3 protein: CASSPSGRTFNEQFF
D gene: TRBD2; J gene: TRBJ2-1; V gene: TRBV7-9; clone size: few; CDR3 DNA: TGTGCCAGCAGCTCGACTAGCGGGAAAGGGAATGAGCAGTTCTTC; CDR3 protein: CASSSTSGKGNEQFF
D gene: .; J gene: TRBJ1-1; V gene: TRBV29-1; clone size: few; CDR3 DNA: TGCAGCGTTGAAGATCATGTGGGAGCCACTGAAGCTTTCTTT; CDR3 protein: CSVEDHVGATEAFF
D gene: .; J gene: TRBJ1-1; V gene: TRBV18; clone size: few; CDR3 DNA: TGTGCCAGCTCACCACGGGAATTGAACACTGAAGCTTTCTTT; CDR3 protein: CASSPRELNTEAFF
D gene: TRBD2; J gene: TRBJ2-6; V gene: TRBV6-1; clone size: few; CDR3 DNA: TGTGCCAGCAGTGAATCGCTAGCGGGCTCTGGGGCCAACGTCCTGACTTTC; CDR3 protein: CASSESLAGSGANVLTF
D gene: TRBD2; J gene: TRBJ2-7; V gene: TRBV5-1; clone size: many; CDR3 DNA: TGCGCCAGCAGTCCGAGGACTAGCGGGAGGCAGGACGAGCAGTACTTC; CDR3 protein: CASSPRTSGRQDEQYF
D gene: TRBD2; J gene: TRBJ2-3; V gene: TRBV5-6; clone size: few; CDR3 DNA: TGTGCCAGCAGCTCGATCTCGACTAGCGAGATCCTAGCATGGACAGATACGCAGTATTTT; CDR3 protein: CASSSISTSEILAWTDTQYF
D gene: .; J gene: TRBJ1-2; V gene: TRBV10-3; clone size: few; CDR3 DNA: TGTGCCATCAGTGCCGACACACCTCCGGATGGCTACACCTTC; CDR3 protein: CAISADTPPDGYTF
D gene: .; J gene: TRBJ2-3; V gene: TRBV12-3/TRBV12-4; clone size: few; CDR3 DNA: TGTGCCAGCAGCCTGGGGGCTAACACAGATACGCAGTATTTT; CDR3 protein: CASSLGANTDTQYF
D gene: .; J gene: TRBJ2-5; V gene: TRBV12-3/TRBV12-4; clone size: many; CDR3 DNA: TGTGCCAGCAGTCACAGGGGAGGGAAAGAGACCCAGTACTTC; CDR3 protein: CASSHRGGKETQYF
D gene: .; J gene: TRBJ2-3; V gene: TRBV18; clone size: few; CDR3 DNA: TGTGCCAGCTCATTGGGCCTAGTCAGCACAGATACGCAGTATTTT; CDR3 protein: CASSLGLVSTDTQYF
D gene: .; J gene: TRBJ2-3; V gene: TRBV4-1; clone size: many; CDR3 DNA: .; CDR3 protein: CASSQDRDWGRGSYF
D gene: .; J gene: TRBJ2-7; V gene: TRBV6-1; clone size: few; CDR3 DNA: TGTGCCAGCAGGGGGTCCTCAACATACGAGCAGTACTTC; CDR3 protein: CASRGSSTYEQYF
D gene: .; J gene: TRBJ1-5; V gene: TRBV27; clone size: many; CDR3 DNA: TGTGCCAGCAGTCCCTGGGACTATAGCAATCAGCCCCAGCATTTT; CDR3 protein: CASSPWDYSNQPQHF
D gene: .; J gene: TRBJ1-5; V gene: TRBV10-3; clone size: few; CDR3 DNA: TGTGCCATCACTGGGGGTTCCAATCAGCCCCAGCATTTT; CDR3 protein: CAITGGSNQPQHF